This TCR beta chain emerged from a study of T cell responses to AZD1222 COVID-19 vaccine. Generated by immunoSEQ multiplex PCR, the TCRdb table keeps only in-frame clones and is missing some. The table has tens of thousands of clones, around 89% seen once; the top ten hold around an eighth. Trimming at V came to 4 bases and at J to 3 bases, leaving 4 bases not matched to a gene. The CDR3 extends over 14 amino acids. Germline V gives CDR1 SGHRS, CDR2 YFSETQ. This chain uses TRBV5-1 with TRBJ2-5, with TRBD1 identical over 9 bases. This specimen consisted of peripheral blood, obtained 28 days after the second AZD1222 dose. The receptor comes from an adult who received the AZD1222 COVID-19 vaccine. CDR3 residues: CASSPDRGEETQYF. The CDR3 DNA sequence: TGCGCCAGCAGCCCGGACAGGGGAGAAGAGACCCAGTACTTC.